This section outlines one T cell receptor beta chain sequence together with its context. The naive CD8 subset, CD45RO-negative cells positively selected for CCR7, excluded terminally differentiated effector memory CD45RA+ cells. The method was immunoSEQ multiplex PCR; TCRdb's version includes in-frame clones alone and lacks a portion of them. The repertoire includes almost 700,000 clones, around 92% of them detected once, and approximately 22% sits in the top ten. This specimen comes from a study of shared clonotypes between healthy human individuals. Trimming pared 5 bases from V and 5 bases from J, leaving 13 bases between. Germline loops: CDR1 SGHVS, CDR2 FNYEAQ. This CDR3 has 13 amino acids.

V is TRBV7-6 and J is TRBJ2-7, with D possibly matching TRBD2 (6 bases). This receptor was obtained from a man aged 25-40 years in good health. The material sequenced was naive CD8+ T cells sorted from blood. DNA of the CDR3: TGTGCCAGCAGCCTGGGGAGGAACAACGAGCAGTACTTC. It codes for CASSLGRNNEQYF.